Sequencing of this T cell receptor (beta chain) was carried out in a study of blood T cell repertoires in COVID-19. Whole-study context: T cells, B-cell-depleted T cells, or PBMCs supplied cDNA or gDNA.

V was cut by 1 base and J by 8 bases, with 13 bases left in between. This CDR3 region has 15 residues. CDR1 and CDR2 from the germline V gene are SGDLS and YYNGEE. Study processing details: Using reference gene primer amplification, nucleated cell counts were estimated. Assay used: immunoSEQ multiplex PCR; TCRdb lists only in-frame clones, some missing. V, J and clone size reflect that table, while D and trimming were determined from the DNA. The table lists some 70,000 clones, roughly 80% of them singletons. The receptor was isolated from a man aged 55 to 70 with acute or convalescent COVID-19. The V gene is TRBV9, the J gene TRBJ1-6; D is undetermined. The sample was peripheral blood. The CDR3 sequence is CASSVTARNDSPLHF. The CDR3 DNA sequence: TGTGCCAGCAGCGTAACAGCCCGGAACGATTCACCCCTCCACTTT.